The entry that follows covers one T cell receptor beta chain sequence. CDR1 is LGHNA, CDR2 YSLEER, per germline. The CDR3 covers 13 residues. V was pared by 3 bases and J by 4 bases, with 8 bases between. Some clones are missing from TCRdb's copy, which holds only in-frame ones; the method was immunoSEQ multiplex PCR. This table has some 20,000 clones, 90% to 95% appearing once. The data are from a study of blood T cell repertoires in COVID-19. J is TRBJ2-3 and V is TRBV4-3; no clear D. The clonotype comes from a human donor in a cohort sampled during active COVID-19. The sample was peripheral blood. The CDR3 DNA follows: TGCGCCAGCAGCCATAGTATCGCAGATACGCAGTATTTT. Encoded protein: CASSHSIADTQYF.